These 2 T cell receptor beta chains originate from one sample sequenced in a study of cytomegalovirus exposure and HLA in healthy donors. A multiplex PCR was run with 60 Vbeta primers and 13 Jbeta primers. Measured with immunoSEQ multiplex PCR; TCRdb has only the in-frame clones, and not every one. The sample has 35,000 to 45,000 clones, approximately 55% seen once. Specimen: PBMCs. All receptors come from a human donor in good health.

The chain employs TRBV5-1 and TRBJ2-3, with D hard to call. CDR3 length: 12 amino acids. The germline CDR1 and CDR2 sequences are SGHRS and YFSETQ. Trimming took off 4 bases at V and 2 bases at J, with 5 bases between the two ends. DNA of the CDR3: TGCGCCAGCAGCCTAACCACAGATACGCAGTATTTT. Its protein product is CASSLTTDTQYF.

The J gene is TRBJ2-2, the V gene TRBV7-9, with a weak D call TRBD1 (5 bases). Germline assignment: CDR1 SEHNR and CDR2 FQNEAQ (reference sequence). Trimming took off 1 base at V and 10 bases at J, with 13 bases between the two ends. The CDR3 has 14 amino acids. This chain's CDR3 is CASSLGDRGSELFF. For the CDR3, the DNA is TGTGCCAGCAGCTTAGGAGACAGAGGCTCGGAGCTGTTTTTT.